These 14 T cell receptor beta chains were all obtained from the same sample, sequenced in a study of T-cell reconstitution after alpha-beta-depleted transplantation in children. Molecular barcoding with unique molecular identifiers was used for the TCRbeta library. MiXCR, applied by TCRdb to the PCR reads, yields one record per CDR3 protein. The sample has 150,000 to 250,000 distinct CDR3 sequences, about 6% seen once. Sequencing was performed on PBMCs, taken before TCRalphabeta/CD19-depleted stem cell transplant. Receptors originate from a girl less than two years old with combined immunodeficiency, due to receive a stem cell transplant.

This clonotype was picked up many times. V usage is TRBV12-3 or TRBV12-4 and J usage is TRBJ1-1, with 8 bases identical to TRBD1. The CDR3 has 13 residues. The V gene end was trimmed by 2 bases and the J gene end by 5 bases; junction bases not matched to a gene: 1. CDR3 amino acids: CASSLRDRTEAFF. In DNA, the CDR3 is TGTGCCAGCAGTTTACGGGACAGGACTGAAGCTTTCTTT.

This clonotype was found many times. The rearrangement joins TRBV7-2 to TRBJ2-3; tentative D call: TRBD1 (5 bases). The CDR3 has 13 residues. Germline V gives CDR1 SGHTA, CDR2 FQGNSA. The germline V and J ends were trimmed by 2 bases and 5 bases, with 8 bases remaining between them. The CDR3 is CASSLLRGDTQYF. DNA of the CDR3: TGTGCCAGCAGCTTACTAAGGGGAGATACGCAGTATTTT.

This clonotype was detected many times. The V call is TRBV12-3 or TRBV12-4, the J call TRBJ2-1; D perhaps matches TRBD2 (7 bases). V shed 0 bases and J shed 4 bases, with 10 bases lying between them. This CDR3 is built from 15 residues. The CDR3 DNA sequence: TGTGCCAGCAGTTTAGCGGGGGGGCGGTACAATGAGCAGTTCTTC. It codes for CASSLAGGRYNEQFF.

This clonotype was seen ten or more times. This chain uses TRBV9 with TRBJ1-4, with 7 nucleotides matching TRBD1. CDR1 SGDLS and CDR2 YYNGEE come from the germline V gene. V lost 3 bases, J lost 8 bases, and 7 bases stayed unmatched. The CDR3 runs 14 residues. CDR3 sequence (DNA): TGTGCCAGCAGCGCACACAGGGGACAGGAAAAACTGTTTTTT. Encoded protein: CASSAHRGQEKLFF.

This clonotype came up many times. V gene TRBV14 combines with J gene TRBJ2-5; D not resolved. CDR1 SGHDN and CDR2 FVKESK come from the germline V gene. This CDR3 contains 16 residues. Between the trimmed V and J ends, which lost 2 bases and 0 bases, there was a span of 13 bases. The CDR3 reads CASSQRVKGHQETQYF. In nucleotides, the CDR3 is TGTGCCAGCAGCCAAAGGGTAAAGGGCCACCAAGAGACCCAGTACTTC.

Many counts were recorded for this clonotype. CDR3 in amino acids: CATSIDKFSEQYF. The CDR3 coding sequence is TGTGCCACCAGCATAGACAAATTTAGCGAGCAGTACTTC. The chain has TRBV15 and TRBJ2-7; the D is unclear. Per germline, CDR1 LNHNV and CDR2 YYDKDF (reference sequence). The CDR3 totals 13 residues. V was shortened by 4 bases and J by 6 bases, with 13 bases between the two germline ends. Supplemented by reference TRBV15 and TRBJ2-7, the full variable domain reads DAMVIQNPRYQVTQFGKPVTLSCSQTLNHNVMYWYQQKSSQAPKLLFHYYDKDFNNEADTPDNFQSRRPNTSFCFLDIRSPGLGDTAMYLCATSIDKFSEQYFGPGTRLTVT.

V is TRBV11-3 and J is TRBJ2-1, with D perhaps matching TRBD1 or TRBD2 (5 bases each). Germline assignment: CDR1 SGHNT and CDR2 YENEEA. The CDR3 has 15 residues. Trimming removed 5 bases from V and 7 bases from J, with 18 bases in between. The CDR3 sequence is CASSRSGTAGNEQFF. In DNA form, the CDR3 reads TGTGCCAGCAGCCGCTCGGGGACGGCGGGTAATGAGCAGTTCTTC.

This clonotype appeared many times. The J gene is TRBJ1-4, the V gene TRBV6-1; D may be TRBD1 (5 bases). Trimming removed 7 bases at V and 3 bases at J, with 15 bases between. The CDR3 runs 15 residues. Germline assignment: CDR1 MNHNS and CDR2 SASEGT. CDR3 DNA sequence: TGTGCCAGCACCGGGGCCCCAGACCCTAATGAAAAACTGTTTTTT. Translating it yields CASTGAPDPNEKLFF.

The sample holds many counts of this clonotype. The chain links TRBV29-1 to TRBJ2-3; perhaps TRBD2 as D (6 bases). The CDR3 totals 16 residues. CDR1 is SQVTM, CDR2 ANQGSEA, per germline. The V end was cut by 6 bases, the J end by 8 bases, with 27 bases between. CDR3 DNA: TGCAGCGTCGCAAGGCCGGGGAGCGGGTCATGGCGTACGCAGTATTTT. This codes for CSVARPGSGSWRTQYF.

This clonotype was observed many times. The V gene is TRBV7-8, the J gene TRBJ1-1; D remains unclear. This CDR3 has 15 amino acids. V lost 5 bases and J lost 0, with 13 bases in between. Germline CDR1 SGHVS, CDR2 FQNEAQ. The DNA for the CDR3 is TGTGCCAGCAGCCTTCCCTTAGGCGTGAACACTGAAGCTTTCTTT. Translation gives CASSLPLGVNTEAFF.

This clonotype has a count of ten or more. The chain has TRBV5-8 and TRBJ1-2; 9 nucleotides agree with TRBD1. V lost 0 bases and J lost 11; bases outside the gene matches: 8. The CDR3 covers 14 residues. Germline loops: CDR1 SGHTS, CDR2 YDEGEE. CDR3 nucleotide sequence: TGTGCCAGCAGCTTGGCCGGGACAGGGACCGAGTACACCTTC. Translated, it gives CASSLAGTGTEYTF.

There are many counts of this clonotype. The chain uses TRBV7-3 and TRBJ2-3; 10 positions agree with TRBD2. V trimming: 3 bases; J trimming: 0 bases; junction bases outside the gene matches: 18. This CDR3 spans 21 amino acids. Per germline, CDR1 SGHTA and CDR2 FQGTGA. This chain's CDR3 is CASSFTPRLAGVPASTDTQYF. The CDR3 DNA reads TGTGCCAGCAGCTTTACCCCCAGGCTAGCGGGGGTTCCGGCTAGCACAGATACGCAGTATTTT.

The V and J genes are TRBV27 and TRBJ1-5; D is perhaps TRBD1 (6 bases). The ends were cut back, 6 bases at V and 13 bases at J, with 28 bases in the middle. This CDR3 has 16 residues. Germline CDR1 is MNHEY and CDR2 is SMNVEV (reference sequence). The CDR3 loop is CASSDLKWGPGSPQHF. The CDR3 DNA is TGTGCCAGCAGCGACCTAAAGTGGGGGCCGGGCTCCCCTCAGCATTTT.

This clonotype was observed at least ten times. The chain carries TRBV6-1 and TRBJ2-2; D perhaps matches TRBD1 (5 bases). The CDR3 contains 15 residues. Germline CDR1 and CDR2: MNHNS and SASEGT. The V gene lost 6 bases and the J gene lost 2 bases, with 13 bases spanning the gap. The CDR3 protein is CASRETVSNTGELFF. CDR3 nucleotides: TGTGCCAGCAGGGAGACAGTTAGCAACACCGGGGAGCTGTTTTTT.